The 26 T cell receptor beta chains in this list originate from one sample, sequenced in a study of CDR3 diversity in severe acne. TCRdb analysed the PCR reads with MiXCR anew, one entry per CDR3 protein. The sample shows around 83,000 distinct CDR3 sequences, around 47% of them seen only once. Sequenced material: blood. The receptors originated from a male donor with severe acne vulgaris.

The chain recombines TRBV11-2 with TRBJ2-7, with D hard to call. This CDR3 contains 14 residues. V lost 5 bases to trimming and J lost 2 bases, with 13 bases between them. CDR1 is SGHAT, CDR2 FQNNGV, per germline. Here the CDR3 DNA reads TGTGCCAGCAGCGGGCAGTTAGTCCCCTACGAGCAGTACTTC. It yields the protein CASSGQLVPYEQYF.

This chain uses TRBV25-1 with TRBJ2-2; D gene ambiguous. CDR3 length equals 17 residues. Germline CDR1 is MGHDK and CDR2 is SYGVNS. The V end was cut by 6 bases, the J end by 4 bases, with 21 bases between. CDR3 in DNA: TGTGCCAGCAGCCCTACCACCGGGCAGAGCTTCACCGGGGAGCTGTTTTTT. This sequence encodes CASSPTTGQSFTGELFF.

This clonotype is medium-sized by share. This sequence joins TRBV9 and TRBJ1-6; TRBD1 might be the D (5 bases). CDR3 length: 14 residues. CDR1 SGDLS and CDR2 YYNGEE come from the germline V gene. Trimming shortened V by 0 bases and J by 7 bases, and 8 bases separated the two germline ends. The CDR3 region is CASSVGQTNSPLHF. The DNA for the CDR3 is TGTGCCAGCAGCGTAGGACAGACGAATTCACCCCTCCACTTT. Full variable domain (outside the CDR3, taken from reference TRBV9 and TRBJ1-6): DSGVTQTPKHLITATGQRVTLRCSPRSGDLSVYWYQQSLDQGLQFLIQYYNGEERAKGNILERFSAQQFPDLHSELNLSSLELGDSALYFCASSVGQTNSPLHFGNGTRLTVT.

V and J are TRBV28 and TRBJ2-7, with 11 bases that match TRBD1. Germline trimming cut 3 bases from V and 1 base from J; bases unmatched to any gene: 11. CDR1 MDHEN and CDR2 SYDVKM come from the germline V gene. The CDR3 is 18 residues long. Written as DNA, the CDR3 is TGTGCCAGCAGTTTTTCGGACAGGGGGCCCAGATGGTCCTACGAGCAGTACTTC. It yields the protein CASSFSDRGPRWSYEQYF.

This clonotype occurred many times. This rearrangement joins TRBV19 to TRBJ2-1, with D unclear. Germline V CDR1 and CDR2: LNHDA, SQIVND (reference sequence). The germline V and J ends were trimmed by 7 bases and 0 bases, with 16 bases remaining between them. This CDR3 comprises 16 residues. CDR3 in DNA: TGTGCCAGTACCCGACGCGCTAGAGGCTCCTACAATGAGCAGTTCTTC. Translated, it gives CASTRRARGSYNEQFF.

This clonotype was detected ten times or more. The CDR3 protein is CASSLTGAEQFF. As DNA, the CDR3 is TGTGCCAGCAGCTTAACAGGAGCTGAGCAGTTCTTC. The V and J genes are TRBV11-2 and TRBJ2-1, with D possibly TRBD1 on 5 matching bases. CDR3 length: 12 residues. With 2 bases removed from V and 9 bases from J, the gap between germline ends came to 8 bases. Germline values: CDR1 SGHAT, CDR2 FQNNGV.

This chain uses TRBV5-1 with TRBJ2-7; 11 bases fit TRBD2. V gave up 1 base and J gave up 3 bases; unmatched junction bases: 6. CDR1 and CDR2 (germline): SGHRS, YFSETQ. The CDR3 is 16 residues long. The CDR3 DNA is TGCGCCAGCAGCTTGCGAACTAGCGGGAGCTTCTACGAGCAGTACTTC. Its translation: CASSLRTSGSFYEQYF.

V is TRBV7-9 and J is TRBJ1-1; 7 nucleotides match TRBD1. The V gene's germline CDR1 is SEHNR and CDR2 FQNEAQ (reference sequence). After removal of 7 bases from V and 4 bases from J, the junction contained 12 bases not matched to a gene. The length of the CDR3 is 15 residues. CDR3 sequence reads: CASTGSGQAATEAFF. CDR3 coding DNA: TGTGCCAGCACCGGTAGCGGACAGGCGGCCACTGAAGCTTTCTTT. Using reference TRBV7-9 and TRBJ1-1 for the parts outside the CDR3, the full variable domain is DTGVSQNPRHKITKRGQNVTFRCDPISEHNRLYWYRQTLGQGPEFLTYFQNEAQLEKSRLLSDRFSAERPKGSFSTLEIQRTEQGDSAMYLCASTGSGQAATEAFFGQGTRLTVV.

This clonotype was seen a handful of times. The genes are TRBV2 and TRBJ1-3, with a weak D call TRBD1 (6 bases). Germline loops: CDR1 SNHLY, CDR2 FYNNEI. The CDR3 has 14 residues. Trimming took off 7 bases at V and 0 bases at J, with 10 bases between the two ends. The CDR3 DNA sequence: TGTGCCAGCATGCGGGACAACTCTGGAAACACCATATATTTT. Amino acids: CASMRDNSGNTIYF.

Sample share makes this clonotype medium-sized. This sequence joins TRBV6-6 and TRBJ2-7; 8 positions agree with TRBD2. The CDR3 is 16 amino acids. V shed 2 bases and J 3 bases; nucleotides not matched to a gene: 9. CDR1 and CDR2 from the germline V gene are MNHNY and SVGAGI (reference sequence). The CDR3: CASSYSQRTSSYEQYF. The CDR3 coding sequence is TGTGCCAGCAGTTACAGCCAGAGGACTAGCAGCTACGAGCAGTACTTC.

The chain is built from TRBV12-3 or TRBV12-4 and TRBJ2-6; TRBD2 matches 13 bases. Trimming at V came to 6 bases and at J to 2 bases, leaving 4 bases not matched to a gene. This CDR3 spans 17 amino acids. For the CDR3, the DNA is TGTGCCAGCAGCCGGACTAGCGGGAGTCCTGGGGCCAACGTCCTGACTTTC. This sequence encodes CASSRTSGSPGANVLTF.

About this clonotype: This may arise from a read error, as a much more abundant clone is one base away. The CDR3 DNA reads TGTGCCAGCAGTCACCCTTACTACGAGCAGTACTTC. Its protein product is CASSHPYYEQYF. The chain has TRBV6-6 and TRBJ2-7; D remains unclear. Germline CDR1 reads MNHNY; CDR2 reads SVGAGI (reference sequence). CDR3 size: 12 residues. Trimming removed 5 bases at V and 3 bases at J, with 8 bases between.

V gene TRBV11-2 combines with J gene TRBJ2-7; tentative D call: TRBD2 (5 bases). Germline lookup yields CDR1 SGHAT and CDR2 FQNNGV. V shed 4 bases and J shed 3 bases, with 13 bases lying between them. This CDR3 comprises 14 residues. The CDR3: CASSSLGGFYEQYV. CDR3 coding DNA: TGTGCCAGCAGCTCCCTCGGAGGCTTCTACGAGCAGTACGTC.

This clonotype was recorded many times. CDR3 DNA: TGTGCCAGCAGCTTTGCCCCTCAGGGGGGCTCTGGAAACACCATATATTTT. Protein: CASSFAPQGGSGNTIYF. The rearrangement uses TRBV7-8 and TRBJ1-3; 7 bases are shared with TRBD1. The CDR3 is made up of 17 amino acids. Germline V gene lookup returns CDR1 SGHVS and CDR2 FQNEAQ. The V and J ends lost 3 bases and 0 bases, in that order; junction bases with no gene match: 8.

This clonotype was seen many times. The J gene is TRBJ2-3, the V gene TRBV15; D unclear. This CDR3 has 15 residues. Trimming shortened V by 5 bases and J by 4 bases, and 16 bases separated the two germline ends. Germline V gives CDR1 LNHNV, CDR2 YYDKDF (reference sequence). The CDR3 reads CATSVDVGSPDTQYF. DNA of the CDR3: TGTGCCACCAGCGTAGACGTAGGATCCCCAGATACGCAGTATTTT. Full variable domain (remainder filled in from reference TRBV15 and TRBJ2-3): DAMVIQNPRYQVTQFGKPVTLSCSQTLNHNVMYWYQQKSSQAPKLLFHYYDKDFNNEADTPDNFQSRRPNTSFCFLDIRSPGLGDTAMYLCATSVDVGSPDTQYFGPGTRLTVL.

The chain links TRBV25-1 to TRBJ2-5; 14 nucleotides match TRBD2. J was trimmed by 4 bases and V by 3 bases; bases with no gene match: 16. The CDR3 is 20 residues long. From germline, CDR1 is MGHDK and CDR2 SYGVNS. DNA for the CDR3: TGTGCCAGCAGTGACCGGGGACTAGCGGGAGTTTCTCGGGAGAGAGAGACCCAGTACTTC. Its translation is CASSDRGLAGVSRERETQYF.

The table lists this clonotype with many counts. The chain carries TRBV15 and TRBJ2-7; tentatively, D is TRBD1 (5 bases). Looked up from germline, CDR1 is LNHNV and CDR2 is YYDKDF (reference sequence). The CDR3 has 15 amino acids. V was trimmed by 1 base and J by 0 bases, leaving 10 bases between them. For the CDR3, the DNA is TGTGCCACCAGCAGAGCAGACAGCTTCTCCTACGAGCAGTACTTC. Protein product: CATSRADSFSYEQYF.

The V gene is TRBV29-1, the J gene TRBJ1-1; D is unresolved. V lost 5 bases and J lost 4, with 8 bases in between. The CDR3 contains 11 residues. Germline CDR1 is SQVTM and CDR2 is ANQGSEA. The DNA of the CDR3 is TGCAGCGTTCTCCTCGGCACTGAAGCTTTCTTT. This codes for CSVLLGTEAFF.

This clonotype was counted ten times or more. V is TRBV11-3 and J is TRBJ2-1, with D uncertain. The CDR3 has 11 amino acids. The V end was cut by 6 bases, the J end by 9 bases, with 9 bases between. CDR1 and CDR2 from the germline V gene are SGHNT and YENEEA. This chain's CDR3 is CASSQDAEQFF. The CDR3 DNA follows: TGTGCCAGCAGTCAAGACGCTGAGCAGTTCTTC. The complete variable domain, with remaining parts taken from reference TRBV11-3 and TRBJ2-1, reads EAGVVQSPRYKIIEKKQPVAFWCNPISGHNTLYWYLQNLGQGPELLIRYENEEAVDDSQLPKDRFSAERLKGVDSTLKIQPAELGDSAVYLCASSQDAEQFFGPGTRLTVL.

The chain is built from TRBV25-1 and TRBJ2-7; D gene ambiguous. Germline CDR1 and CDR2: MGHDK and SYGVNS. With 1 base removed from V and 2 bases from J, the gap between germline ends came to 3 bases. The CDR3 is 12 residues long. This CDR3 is CASSEFAYEQYF. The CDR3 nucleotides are TGTGCCAGCAGTGAATTTGCCTACGAGCAGTACTTC.

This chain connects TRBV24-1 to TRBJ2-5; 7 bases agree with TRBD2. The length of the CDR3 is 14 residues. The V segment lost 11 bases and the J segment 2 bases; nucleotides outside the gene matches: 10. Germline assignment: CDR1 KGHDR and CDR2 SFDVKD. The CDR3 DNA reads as TGTGCCAGCACCCTACGGGGGGTTCAAGAGACCCAGTACTTC. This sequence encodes CASTLRGVQETQYF.

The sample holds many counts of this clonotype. The CDR3 DNA is TGTGCCAGCAGCTTAGCCTGGACGTCAGATGAGCAGTTCTTC. Translated, it gives CASSLAWTSDEQFF. The chain joins TRBV11-2 to TRBJ2-1; D gene uncertain. Trimming removed 1 base at V and 8 bases at J, with 12 bases between. Germline assignment: CDR1 SGHAT and CDR2 FQNNGV. The CDR3 is 14 residues long.

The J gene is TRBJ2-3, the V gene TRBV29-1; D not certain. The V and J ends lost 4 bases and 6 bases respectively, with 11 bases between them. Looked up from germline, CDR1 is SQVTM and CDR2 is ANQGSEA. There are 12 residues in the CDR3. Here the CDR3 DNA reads TGCAGCGTTGGAGAGGCCGGGGATACGCAGTATTTT. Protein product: CSVGEAGDTQYF.

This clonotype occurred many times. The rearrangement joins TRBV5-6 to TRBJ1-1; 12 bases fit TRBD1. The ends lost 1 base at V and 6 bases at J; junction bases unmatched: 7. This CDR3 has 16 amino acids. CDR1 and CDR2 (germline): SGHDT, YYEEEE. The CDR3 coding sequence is TGTGCCAGCAGCTTGTTGGGACAGGGGGCGATCCCTGAAGCTTTCTTT. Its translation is CASSLLGQGAIPEAFF.

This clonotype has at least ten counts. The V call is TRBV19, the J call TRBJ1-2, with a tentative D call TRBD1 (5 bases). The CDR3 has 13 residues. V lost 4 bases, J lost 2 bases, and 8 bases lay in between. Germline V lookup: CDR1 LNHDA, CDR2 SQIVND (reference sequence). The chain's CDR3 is CASSKTENYGYTF. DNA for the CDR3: TGTGCCAGTAGTAAGACAGAAAACTATGGCTACACCTTC.

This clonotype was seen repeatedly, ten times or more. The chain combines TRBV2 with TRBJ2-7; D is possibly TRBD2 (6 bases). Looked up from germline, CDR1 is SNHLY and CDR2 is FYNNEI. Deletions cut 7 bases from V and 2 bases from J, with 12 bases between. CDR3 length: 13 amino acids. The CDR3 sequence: CASKAGPTYEQYF. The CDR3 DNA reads TGTGCCAGCAAGGCGGGACCAACCTACGAGCAGTACTTC.